This T cell receptor beta chain was captured in a study of molecular identifiers for immune sequencing clone quantification. This clonotype has ten or more counts. Antigen unknown. In preparing bulk TCR libraries, previously described methods and listed TCR primers were used. TCRdb reanalysed the PCR reads using MiXCR and keeps one entry per CDR3 protein. The sample has some 680,000 distinct CDR3 sequences; 25% are singletons. Study observations and caveats: Clones above 20 RNA copies held over 97% of effector molecules, under 1% in naive cells.

The authors gated naive CD8 T cells as CD8+CD4-CCR7+CD45RA+ for sorting. The CDR3 consists of 14 residues. Trimming removed 2 bases at V and 8 bases at J, with 13 bases between. The germline V gene encodes CDR1 LGHNA and CDR2 YSLEER. The TCR originated in a human donor in good health. Some libraries in this study had Jurkat cell RNA spiked in. The chain has TRBV4-3 and TRBJ2-1; D perhaps matches TRBD1 (6 bases). The sequenced sample consisted of naive CD8+ T cells from blood, with Jurkat cell RNA spiked in. The subset: FACS-sorted CD8+CD4-CCR7+CD45RA+ naive T cells. The CDR3 region has the DNA TGCGCCAGCAGCCAAAAAACAGGGTTCCATGAGCAGTTCTTC. Amino acids: CASSQKTGFHEQFF.